A single sample gave rise to the 32 T cell receptor beta chains below, sequenced in a study of T cell responses to AZD1222 COVID-19 vaccine. Some clones are missing from TCRdb's copy, which holds only in-frame ones; the method was immunoSEQ multiplex PCR. Of over 150,000 clones listed, about 90% are singletons. The sequenced sample was peripheral blood, obtained on day 0 of MenACWY control vaccination. The source is an adult in good health.

The chain links TRBV19 to TRBJ1-3; unclear D gene. The CDR3 runs to 12 residues. Between the trimmed V and J ends, which lost 4 bases and 3 bases, there was a span of 4 bases. In germline, CDR1 is LNHDA, CDR2 SQIVND (reference sequence). The CDR3 loop reads CASSTVGNTIYF. In DNA, the CDR3 is TGTGCCAGTAGTACGGTTGGAAACACCATATATTTT.

This chain links TRBV7-2 with TRBJ2-2; 11 bases agree with TRBD2. CDR3 length: 17 residues. Germline trimming cut 5 bases from V and 0 bases from J; bases unmatched to any gene: 5. From germline, CDR1 is SGHTA and CDR2 FQGNSA. CDR3 nucleotides: TGTGCCAGCAGCGTACGGACTAGCGGGTCGAACACCGGGGAGCTGTTTTTT. Its protein product is CASSVRTSGSNTGELFF. Filled out from reference TRBV7-2 and TRBJ2-2, the complete variable domain reads GAGVSQSPSNKVTEKGKDVELRCDPISGHTALYWYRQSLGQGLEFLIYFQGNSAPDKSGLPSDRFSAERTGGSVSTLTIQRTQQEDSAVYLCASSVRTSGSNTGELFFGEGSRLTVL.

The gene calls are TRBV28 and TRBJ2-7, with 11 positions matching TRBD2. The CDR3 runs to 17 residues. With 1 base clipped from V and 2 bases from J, the junction kept 7 bases outside the gene matches. Per the germline V gene, CDR1 is MDHEN and CDR2 is SYDVKM. Here the CDR3 reads CASSLLGSGRGTYEQYF. The CDR3 bases are TGTGCCAGCAGTTTATTGGGTAGCGGGAGGGGGACCTACGAGCAGTACTTC.

V is TRBV28 and J is TRBJ2-5; no definite D call. Germline V gene sequence: CDR1 MDHEN, CDR2 SYDVKM. V was shortened by 3 bases and J by 4 bases, with 6 bases between the two germline ends. The CDR3 length is 12 residues. The CDR3 sequence: CASSLWGETQYF. DNA of the CDR3: TGTGCCAGCAGTTTGTGGGGAGAGACCCAGTACTTC.

With respect to this clone: The junction and the germline gene differ at one end; a read error may be behind it. The rearrangement joins TRBV28 to TRBJ2-4, with 9 bases aligning to TRBD2. The germline V gene has CDR1 MDHEN and CDR2 SYDVKM. This CDR3 comprises 14 residues. The CDR3 DNA reads as TGTGCCAGCAGCTCCCCTATAGCGGGGGCGGGGAGGGATTTC. The encoded protein is CASSSPIAGAGRDF. Looking up the rest from reference TRBV28 and TRBJ2-4 gives the full variable domain: DVKVTQSSRYLVKRTGEKVFLECVQDMDHENMFWYRQDPGLGLRLIYFSYDVKMKEKGDIPEGYSVSREKKERFSLILESASTNQTSMYLCASSSPIAGAGRDFGAGTRLSVL.

The genes are TRBV25-1 and TRBJ1-3; the D gene is possibly TRBD1 (5 bases). Germline CDR1 is MGHDK and CDR2 is SYGVNS. V shed 5 bases and J shed 2 bases, with 16 bases lying between them. The CDR3 has 16 amino acids. The CDR3 DNA reads as TGTGCCAGCAGTCCCCCGGGACTTTTCCCTGGAAACACCATATATTTT. It codes for CASSPPGLFPGNTIYF.

The chain employs TRBV28 and TRBJ1-1, with D possibly TRBD1 on 6 matching bases. This CDR3 region has 13 residues. V lost 2 bases and J lost 11, with 15 bases in between. Germline V gene lookup returns CDR1 MDHEN and CDR2 SYDVKM. The CDR3 nucleotides are TGTGCCAGCAGTTTAATGGGGGCCAAGGCTGCTTTCTTT. Translation: CASSLMGAKAAFF.

This chain links TRBV19 with TRBJ1-1; TRBD1 aligns across 7 bases. CDR1 LNHDA and CDR2 SQIVND come from the germline V gene (reference sequence). Trimming took 7 bases from V and 4 from J; bases not matched to a gene: 9. CDR3 length equals 14 residues. The chain's CDR3 is CASTIATGVTEAFF. The DNA for the CDR3 is TGTGCCAGTACCATAGCCACAGGGGTCACTGAAGCTTTCTTT.

This clone was seen ten or more times. CDR3 DNA: TGTGTACAGCGTGACGGCGAAGGCTACACCTTC. Its protein is CVQRDGEGYTF. The chain couples TRBV14 to TRBJ1-2, with D uncertain. Germline values: CDR1 SGHDN, CDR2 FVKESK. The CDR3 is 11 amino acids.

CDR3 nucleotide sequence: TGTGCCAGCTCACTGGACAGGTCTAACTATGGCTACACCTTC. Protein: CASSLDRSNYGYTF. The rearrangement uses TRBV18 and TRBJ1-2, with 7 bases lining up with TRBD1. Looked up from germline, CDR1 is KGHSH and CDR2 is LQKENI. This CDR3 has 14 residues. The ends lost 4 bases at V and 0 bases at J; junction bases unmatched: 2.

The chain couples TRBV5-1 to TRBJ1-2; 10 nucleotides agree with TRBD1. CDR1 and CDR2 (germline): SGHRS, YFSETQ. The J segment lost 4 bases and the V segment lost 1 base, leaving 4 bases of the junction unmatched. The CDR3 consists of 15 residues. CDR3 sequence (DNA): TGCGCCAGCAGCTTGACGGGGACAGGGGTCTATGGCTACACCTTC. As protein: CASSLTGTGVYGYTF.

J is TRBJ2-5 and V is TRBV10-2; 7 bases are shared with TRBD1. Germline trimming cut 6 bases from V and 4 bases from J; bases unmatched to any gene: 8. Germline V gene sequence: CDR1 WSHSY, CDR2 SAAADI. The CDR3 covers 14 residues. CDR3 DNA: TGCGCCAGCAGGCAAGACAGGGTCCTAGAGACCCAGTACTTC. The encoded protein is CASRQDRVLETQYF.

V is TRBV9 and J is TRBJ2-3; 14 bases align to TRBD2. CDR3 length equals 16 residues. The junction had 3 bases not matched to a gene; V was cut back by 2 bases and J by 4 bases. Per the germline V gene, CDR1 is SGDLS and CDR2 is YYNGEE. The CDR3 coding sequence is TGTGCCAGCAGCGTCCAGGGACTAGCGGGAGCAGATACGCAGTATTTT. Its protein product is CASSVQGLAGADTQYF. Using reference TRBV9 and TRBJ2-3 for the parts outside the CDR3, the full variable domain is DSGVTQTPKHLITATGQRVTLRCSPRSGDLSVYWYQQSLDQGLQFLIQYYNGEERAKGNILERFSAQQFPDLHSELNLSSLELGDSALYFCASSVQGLAGADTQYFGPGTRLTVL.

The rearrangement uses TRBV7-3 and TRBJ2-1, with 8 bases aligning to TRBD1. Germline loops: CDR1 SGHTA, CDR2 FQGTGA. After removal of 3 bases from V and 6 bases from J, the junction contained 7 bases not matched to a gene. The CDR3 is made up of 15 amino acids. CDR3 protein: CASSFAGQVGNEQFF. CDR3 sequence (DNA): TGTGCCAGCAGCTTCGCGGGACAGGTTGGCAATGAGCAGTTCTTC. Drawing the rest from reference TRBV7-3 and TRBJ2-1, the complete variable domain is GAGVSQTPSNKVTEKGKYVELRCDPISGHTALYWYRQSLGQGPEFLIYFQGTGAADDSGLPNDRFFAVRPEGSVSTLKIQRTERGDSAVYLCASSFAGQVGNEQFFGPGTRLTVL.

The rearrangement links TRBV29-1 to TRBJ2-5; D perhaps matches TRBD1 (5 bases). V gave up 5 bases and J gave up 2 bases, with 9 bases separating them. The V gene's germline CDR1 is SQVTM and CDR2 ANQGSEA. The CDR3 consists of 12 residues. This CDR3 is CSVRRGQETQYF. As DNA, the CDR3 is TGCAGCGTTCGAAGGGGACAAGAGACCCAGTACTTC. The full variable domain, with the rest looked up from reference TRBV29-1 and TRBJ2-5, is SAVISQKPSRDICQRGTSLTIQCQVDSQVTMMFWYRQQPGQSLTLIATANQGSEATYESGFVIDKFPISRPNLTFSTLTVSNMSPEDSSIYLCSVRRGQETQYFGPGTRLLVL.

CDR3: CASSHGGASEQYF. The CDR3 region has the DNA TGTGCCAGCAGTCACGGGGGGGCTAGCGAGCAGTACTTC. The chain joins TRBV27 to TRBJ2-7; TRBD2 agrees at 8 bases. Germline lookup yields CDR1 MNHEY and CDR2 SMNVEV (reference sequence). The CDR3 is 13 amino acids. The junction had 6 bases not matched to a gene; V was cut back by 5 bases and J by 6 bases.

The genes are TRBV11-3 and TRBJ1-1; tentatively, D is TRBD1 (5 bases). The V gene's germline CDR1 is SGHNT and CDR2 YENEEA. Deletions cut 1 base from V and 3 bases from J, with 6 bases between. The CDR3 runs to 13 residues. The CDR3, as DNA: TGTGCCAGCAGCTTAGTAGGGGACACTGAAGCTTTCTTT. Encoded protein: CASSLVGDTEAFF.

This sequence joins TRBV5-6 and TRBJ1-2, with unresolved D. Germline lookup yields CDR1 SGHDT and CDR2 YYEEEE. Trimming cost V 2 bases and J 0 bases, with 8 bases left between them. This CDR3 spans 14 amino acids. The DNA for the CDR3 is TGTGCCAGCAGCTTTGTTGGCCCTAACTATGGCTACACCTTC. Amino acids: CASSFVGPNYGYTF.

The gene calls are TRBV9 and TRBJ2-5; TRBD2 aligns across 10 bases. Per the germline V gene, CDR1 is SGDLS and CDR2 is YYNGEE. The CDR3 has 14 residues. After removal of 6 bases from V and 2 bases from J, the junction contained 4 bases not matched to a gene. CDR3 nucleotide sequence: TGTGCCAGCACCCGGACTAGCGGACAAGAGACCCAGTACTTC. This translates into CASTRTSGQETQYF.

The rearrangement links TRBV18 to TRBJ2-5; D ambiguous. Trimming pared 3 bases from V and 2 bases from J, leaving 7 bases between. CDR1 is KGHSH, CDR2 LQKENI, per germline. This CDR3 has 13 amino acids. Here the CDR3 reads CASSPWQQETQYF. The CDR3 nucleotides read TGTGCCAGCTCACCCTGGCAGCAAGAGACCCAGTACTTC. Together with reference TRBV18 and TRBJ2-5, the CDR3 gives the full variable domain: NAGVMQNPRHLVRRRGQEARLRCSPMKGHSHVYWYRQLPEEGLKFMVYLQKENIIDESGMPKERFSAEFPKEGPSILRIQQVVRGDSAAYFCASSPWQQETQYFGPGTRLLVL.

This sequence joins TRBV28 and TRBJ2-7; 8 bases align to TRBD1. After removal of 3 bases from V and 1 base from J, the junction contained 2 bases not matched to a gene. CDR3 length equals 14 residues. The germline CDR1 and CDR2 sequences are MDHEN and SYDVKM. CDR3 amino acids: CASSLDRVSYEQYF. CDR3 sequence (DNA): TGTGCCAGCAGTTTGGACAGGGTGTCCTACGAGCAGTACTTC. The entire variable domain, with the rest obtained from reference TRBV28 and TRBJ2-7, is as follows: DVKVTQSSRYLVKRTGEKVFLECVQDMDHENMFWYRQDPGLGLRLIYFSYDVKMKEKGDIPEGYSVSREKKERFSLILESASTNQTSMYLCASSLDRVSYEQYFGPGTRLTVT.

The chain carries TRBV7-2 and TRBJ2-2; TRBD1 matches 9 bases. Looked up from germline, CDR1 is SGHTA and CDR2 is FQGNSA. The CDR3 is 14 residues long. Losses at the gene ends were 5 bases for V and 6 bases for J; bases not matched to a gene: 4. CDR3 coding DNA: TGTGCCAGCAGCCCAGGGACAGGGTCCGGGGAGCTGTTTTTT. Its translation: CASSPGTGSGELFF.

V and J are TRBV10-3 and TRBJ1-3; 7 bases are a match to TRBD1. CDR3 size: 15 residues. The V segment lost 5 bases and the J segment 0 bases; nucleotides outside the gene matches: 4. CDR1 and CDR2 from the germline V gene are ENHRY and SYGVKD. This CDR3 reads CAISNRGHSGNTIYF. The CDR3 DNA reads TGTGCCATCAGTAACAGGGGCCACTCTGGAAACACCATATATTTT.

This sequence joins TRBV28 and TRBJ1-2; tentatively, D is TRBD1 (5 bases). Looked up from germline, CDR1 is MDHEN and CDR2 is SYDVKM. V was clipped by 5 bases and J by 4 bases, with 8 bases between them. CDR3 size: 12 residues. CDR3 residues: CASSPGPYGYTF. CDR3 sequence (DNA): TGTGCCAGCAGTCCGGGACCCTATGGCTACACCTTC.

This chain links TRBV11-1 with TRBJ2-1; D is undetermined. V lost 4 bases and J lost 7, with 11 bases in between. The germline V gene encodes CDR1 SGHAT and CDR2 FQDESV (reference sequence). This CDR3 is built from 13 residues. CDR3 in DNA: TGTGCCAGCAGCTCACTATCGGAGAATGAGCAGTTCTTC. Protein sequence: CASSSLSENEQFF.

This clone has a single count. The rearrangement joins TRBV28 to TRBJ2-3; 10 bases align to TRBD2. CDR3 length: 18 residues. From germline, CDR1 is MDHEN and CDR2 SYDVKM. With 2 bases clipped from V and 5 bases from J, the junction kept 13 bases outside the gene matches. The CDR3 loop is CASSLAPVLAGVGDTQYF. CDR3 bases: TGTGCCAGCAGTTTAGCCCCGGTGCTAGCGGGAGTTGGAGATACGCAGTATTTT. Variable domain in full (rest from reference TRBV28 and TRBJ2-3): DVKVTQSSRYLVKRTGEKVFLECVQDMDHENMFWYRQDPGLGLRLIYFSYDVKMKEKGDIPEGYSVSREKKERFSLILESASTNQTSMYLCASSLAPVLAGVGDTQYFGPGTRLTVL.

V and J are TRBV3-1 (or the pseudogene TRBV3-2) and TRBJ1-5; D remains ambiguous. The CDR3 is 15 residues long. Germline CDR1 LGHDT, CDR2 YNNKEL (reference sequence). Trimming took 1 base from V and 4 from J, leaving 11 bases between them. The CDR3 reads CASSQGPLGNQPQHF. In nucleotides, the CDR3 is TGTGCCAGCAGCCAAGGTCCACTCGGGAATCAGCCCCAGCATTTT.

This chain uses TRBV4-3 with TRBJ2-7; 8 nucleotides match TRBD1. The CDR3 extends over 15 amino acids. J was trimmed by 2 bases and V by 0 bases; bases with no gene match: 3. Germline loops: CDR1 LGHNA, CDR2 YSLEER. The CDR3 loop reads CASSQDPQGAYEQYF. CDR3 coding DNA: TGCGCCAGCAGCCAAGATCCACAGGGGGCCTACGAGCAGTACTTC.

V gene TRBV7-2 combines with J gene TRBJ2-1; 9 nucleotides align to TRBD1. The length of the CDR3 is 16 residues. The ends lost 5 bases at V and 9 bases at J; junction bases unmatched: 14. Germline-derived CDR1 and CDR2 are SGHTA and FQGNSA. CDR3 nucleotides: TGTGCCAGCAGCGAAGATACCGGACAGGGGAGTGGTGAGCAGTTCTTC. Translated, it gives CASSEDTGQGSGEQFF. The whole variable domain, remainder taken from reference TRBV7-2 and TRBJ2-1, is GAGVSQSPSNKVTEKGKDVELRCDPISGHTALYWYRQSLGQGLEFLIYFQGNSAPDKSGLPSDRFSAERTGGSVSTLTIQRTQQEDSAVYLCASSEDTGQGSGEQFFGPGTRLTVL.

The V gene is TRBV3-1 (or the pseudogene TRBV3-2), the J gene TRBJ1-2, with 8 bases lining up with TRBD1. CDR1 and CDR2 (germline): LGHDT, YNNKEL (reference sequence). Trimming cost V 3 bases and J 4 bases; bases outside gene matches: 4. The CDR3 runs to 14 residues. The CDR3 DNA sequence: TGTGCCAGCAGCCATTCCGGGACAGGCTATGGCTACACCTTC. Translating it yields CASSHSGTGYGYTF.

The chain recombines TRBV4-1 with TRBJ2-5, with TRBD2 matching over 9 bases. The V and J ends lost 3 bases and 7 bases, in that order; junction bases with no gene match: 12. This CDR3 contains 16 residues. CDR1 and CDR2 (germline): MGHRA, YSYEKL. The CDR3 DNA follows: TGCGCCAGCAGCCAGACTAGCGGAGCTGCGGGCGGGACCCAGTACTTC. Its translation is CASSQTSGAAGGTQYF.

In its sample, this clone was seen a few times. V and J are TRBV4-1 and TRBJ1-3; perhaps TRBD1 as D (5 bases). The V end was cut by 1 base, the J end by 4 bases, with 14 bases between. The CDR3 consists of 16 residues. CDR1 is MGHRA and CDR2 is YSYEKL in the germline V gene. The CDR3 nucleotides are TGCGCCAGCAGCCAAGGATACGGGGGGTCCGGAAACACCATATATTTT. Translated: CASSQGYGGSGNTIYF.